Each of the 20 T cell receptor beta chains below was sequenced from the same sample in a study of read filtering for tumor transcriptome and immune sequencing. From about 400 ng of RNA, a library with molecular barcoded alpha/delta and beta/gamma adaptors was made. TCRdb used MiXCR to reprocess the reads, holding one entry per CDR3 protein. Of tens of thousands of distinct CDR3 sequences listed, approximately 12% are singletons. Sequenced: a population of CD138-negative cells sorted from bone marrow. These TCRs come from a donor aged 40 or over with multiple myeloma.

This clonotype was counted many times. The chain couples TRBV29-1 to TRBJ2-3; D unclear. The germline gives CDR1 SQVTM, CDR2 ANQGSEA. V lost 5 bases and J 5 bases, leaving 14 bases between the germline ends. This CDR3 spans 13 amino acids. Here the CDR3 DNA reads TGCAGCGTTAGACCAAAAACTTTAGATACGCAGTATTTT. It is translated as CSVRPKTLDTQYF.

This clonotype was counted only a few times. At one boundary the junction diverges from the germline segment, which might be a read error. This chain uses TRBV5-1 with TRBJ2-7; no clear D gene. The CDR3 spans 13 residues. Germline loops: CDR1 SGHRS, CDR2 YFSETQ. CDR3 in amino acids: CASSLEGNYGQYF. CDR3 DNA sequence: TGCGCCAGCAGCTTGGAGGGAAACTACGGGCAGTACTTC.

This clonotype was observed at least ten times. CDR3 sequence reads: CASSYNRRGTEAFF. The CDR3 DNA sequence: TGTGCCAGCAGCTACAACAGGAGGGGGACTGAAGCTTTCTTT. The chain recombines TRBV7-9 with TRBJ1-1; the D gene is possibly TRBD1 (6 bases). V lost 4 bases to trimming and J lost 5 bases, with 14 bases between them. This CDR3 has 14 amino acids. CDR1 and CDR2 (germline): SEHNR, FQNEAQ (reference sequence). Full variable domain (remainder filled in from reference TRBV7-9 and TRBJ1-1): DTGVSQNPRHKITKRGQNVTFRCDPISEHNRLYWYRQTLGQGPEFLTYFQNEAQLEKSRLLSDRFSAERPKGSFSTLEIQRTEQGDSAMYLCASSYNRRGTEAFFGQGTRLTVV.

This clonotype came up a few times. The J gene is TRBJ2-7, the V gene TRBV29-1; the match to TRBD2 covers 10 bases. V shed 6 bases and J 2 bases; nucleotides not matched to a gene: 1. The CDR3 length is 12 residues. The germline V gene has CDR1 SQVTM and CDR2 ANQGSEA. For the CDR3, the DNA is TGCAGCGTAGCGGGAGGGCCCTACGAGCAGTACTTC. It yields the protein CSVAGGPYEQYF.

The chain combines TRBV7-9 with TRBJ2-2; D not resolved. The CDR3 contains 12 residues. Trimming took 4 bases from V and 6 from J, leaving 6 bases between them. Germline V gene sequence: CDR1 SEHNR, CDR2 FQNEAQ (reference sequence). The CDR3 loop reads CASSSPAGELFF. The CDR3 nucleotides are TGTGCCAGCAGCTCCCCTGCCGGGGAGCTGTTTTTT. Based on the CDR3 plus reference TRBV7-9 and TRBJ2-2, the full variable domain is DTGVSQNPRHKITKRGQNVTFRCDPISEHNRLYWYRQTLGQGPEFLTYFQNEAQLEKSRLLSDRFSAERPKGSFSTLEIQRTEQGDSAMYLCASSSPAGELFFGEGSRLTVL.

The sample holds many counts of this clonotype. V usage is TRBV11-2 and J usage is TRBJ2-2; the D gene could be TRBD1 or TRBD2 (6 bases each). CDR3 length equals 15 residues. V was trimmed by 8 bases and J by 5 bases, leaving 18 bases between them. Germline V gene data show CDR1 as SGHAT and CDR2 as FQNNGV. In DNA form, the CDR3 reads TGTGCCAGCCGACCTCTAAGGGGGGAAACCGGGGAGCTGTTTTTT. Translated, it gives CASRPLRGETGELFF.

In this sample, this clonotype turned up many times. The junction departs from the called germline gene at one end, perhaps through a read error. As DNA, the CDR3 is TGTGCCACGTCCGAACAGGACTCTGGGGCCAACGTCCTGGCTTTC. It yields the protein CATSEQDSGANVLAF. The V call is TRBV15, the J call TRBJ2-6; D is possibly TRBD1 or TRBD2 (5 bases each). Germline V gene lookup returns CDR1 LNHNV and CDR2 YYDKDF (reference sequence). This CDR3 has 15 residues.

This clonotype has just a few counts. The chain joins TRBV19 to TRBJ2-7; unclear D gene. There are 13 residues in the CDR3. Trimming cost V 6 bases and J 2 bases, with 11 bases left between them. Germline V gives CDR1 LNHDA, CDR2 SQIVND (reference sequence). The CDR3 DNA sequence: TGTGCCAGTAGCCTCCGAGAGACCTACGAGCAGTACTTC. It encodes CASSLRETYEQYF.

With regard to this clonotype: With a much larger clone just one base away, this may be a read error. The chain couples TRBV20-1 to TRBJ2-7, with 7 bases matching TRBD1. Germline CDR1 DFQATT, CDR2 SNEGSKA (reference sequence). CDR3 length: 14 residues. The chain's CDR3 is CSAKPHTGAYEQHF. DNA for the CDR3: TGCAGTGCTAAACCCCATACAGGGGCCTACGAGCAGCACTTC.

A note on this clonotype: A far larger clone differs by one base, so this is likely a read error. This chain links TRBV3-2 with TRBJ2-1; TRBD2, as called in the table, went unchecked against the DNA. TRBV3-2 is annotated as a pseudogene. The CDR3 has 15 residues. The CDR3 loop is CASSKLDGPSNEQFF. The CDR3 DNA follows: TGTGCCAGCAGCAAACTTGACGGCCCGTCCAATGAGCAGTTCTTC.

A word on this clonotype: A far larger clone is off by one base, so a read error is likely. The final CDR3 position lacks the conserved phenylalanine or tryptophan, pointing to a likely read error. V is TRBV6-5 and J is TRBJ2-7; TRBD1 matches at 7 bases. Germline V lookup: CDR1 MNHEY, CDR2 SVGAGI. V shed 6 bases and J 4 bases; nucleotides not matched to a gene: 9. This CDR3 has 14 residues. The CDR3 sequence is CASRDDRAQYEQYL. CDR3 DNA sequence: TGTGCCAGCAGGGACGACAGGGCTCAGTACGAGCAGTACCTC.

This clonotype was counted ten times or more. The chain joins TRBV7-3 to TRBJ2-1, with TRBD2 matching over 9 bases. The V and J ends lost 1 base and 5 bases, in that order; junction bases with no gene match: 6. The CDR3 runs 16 residues. The germline V gene encodes CDR1 SGHTA and CDR2 FQGTGA. For the CDR3, the DNA is TGTGCCAGCAGCTTAAGGGGAGGGACTAGCAACAATGAGCAGTTCTTC. Residues: CASSLRGGTSNNEQFF. The full variable domain, rest sourced from reference TRBV7-3 and TRBJ2-1, is GAGVSQTPSNKVTEKGKYVELRCDPISGHTALYWYRQSLGQGPEFLIYFQGTGAADDSGLPNDRFFAVRPEGSVSTLKIQRTERGDSAVYLCASSLRGGTSNNEQFFGPGTRLTVL.

This clonotype has more than one count but fewer than ten. This may arise from a read error, as a much more abundant clone is one base away. The chain joins TRBV27 to TRBJ1-1; 8 bases agree with TRBD1. Per the germline V gene, CDR1 is MNHEY and CDR2 is SMNVEV (reference sequence). The CDR3 contains 14 residues. The CDR3 spells CASNRQGFNTEAVF. The CDR3 coding sequence is TGTGCCAGCAACCGACAGGGGTTTAACACTGAAGCTGTCTTT.

The table lists this clonotype with many counts. The chain recombines TRBV11-2 with TRBJ2-3; 8 bases match TRBD2. V shed 5 bases and J 4 bases; nucleotides not matched to a gene: 11. The germline V gene encodes CDR1 SGHAT and CDR2 FQNNGV. CDR3 length equals 16 residues. The chain's CDR3 is CASSAGTNGRADTQYF. The CDR3 bases are TGTGCCAGCAGCGCTGGGACCAACGGGAGGGCAGATACGCAGTATTTT.

This clonotype was counted at least ten times. J is TRBJ1-5 and V is TRBV18, with D perhaps matching TRBD1 (6 bases). The germline V gene has CDR1 KGHSH and CDR2 LQKENI. The length of the CDR3 is 14 residues. V lost 3 bases to trimming and J lost 6 bases, with 12 bases between them. This chain's CDR3 is CASSPGGRVQPQHF. CDR3 DNA: TGTGCCAGCTCACCGGGGGGCAGGGTTCAGCCCCAGCATTTT.

This clonotype appeared many times. The rearrangement links TRBV29-1 to TRBJ1-2; D gene ambiguous. V was clipped by 0 bases and J by 4 bases, with 18 bases between them. CDR3 length equals 16 residues. Germline loops: CDR1 SQVTM, CDR2 ANQGSEA. In DNA, the CDR3 is TGCAGCGTTGAAGATCTCGGGCGTGCGGGGATCTATGGCTACACCTTC. Protein sequence: CSVEDLGRAGIYGYTF.

This clonotype appeared many times. The V call is TRBV4-1, the J call TRBJ1-2; D unclear. This CDR3 is 16 amino acids long. Germline lookup yields CDR1 MGHRA and CDR2 YSYEKL. V lost 0 bases and J 3 bases, leaving 14 bases between the germline ends. Here the CDR3 reads CASSQDSGGVDYGYTF. As DNA, the CDR3 is TGCGCCAGCAGCCAAGATTCGGGCGGGGTGGACTATGGCTACACCTTC.

The table lists this clonotype with many counts. The rearrangement links TRBV28 to TRBJ1-1; the D is unclear. Trimming took off 2 bases at V and 4 bases at J, with 14 bases between the two ends. The CDR3 sequence is 15 residues long. Per the germline V gene, CDR1 is MDHEN and CDR2 is SYDVKM. The CDR3 sequence is CASSLPTLGITEAFF. The CDR3 nucleotides are TGTGCCAGCAGTTTACCCACCTTGGGGATCACTGAAGCTTTCTTT.

By sample fraction, this clonotype is medium-sized (0.01 to 0.1%). The CDR3 here is CASSFMGNEQYF. DNA for the CDR3: TGTGCCAGCAGCTTTATGGGTAACGAGCAGTACTTC. This chain connects TRBV11-2 to TRBJ2-7; D remains unclear. CDR3 length: 12 amino acids. Between the trimmed V and J ends, which lost 3 bases and 5 bases, there was a span of 8 bases. In germline, CDR1 is SGHAT, CDR2 FQNNGV.

In its sample, this clonotype was seen many times. The rearrangement links TRBV6-2 or TRBV6-3 to TRBJ1-4; D call uncertain. V was clipped by 7 bases and J by 2 bases, with 14 bases between them. This CDR3 is 15 amino acids long. Germline-derived CDR1 and CDR2 are MNHEY and SVGEGT. The CDR3 DNA follows: TGTGCCAGCAAAGGATGGTCGGCGACTAATGAAAAACTGTTTTTT. It codes for CASKGWSATNEKLFF.